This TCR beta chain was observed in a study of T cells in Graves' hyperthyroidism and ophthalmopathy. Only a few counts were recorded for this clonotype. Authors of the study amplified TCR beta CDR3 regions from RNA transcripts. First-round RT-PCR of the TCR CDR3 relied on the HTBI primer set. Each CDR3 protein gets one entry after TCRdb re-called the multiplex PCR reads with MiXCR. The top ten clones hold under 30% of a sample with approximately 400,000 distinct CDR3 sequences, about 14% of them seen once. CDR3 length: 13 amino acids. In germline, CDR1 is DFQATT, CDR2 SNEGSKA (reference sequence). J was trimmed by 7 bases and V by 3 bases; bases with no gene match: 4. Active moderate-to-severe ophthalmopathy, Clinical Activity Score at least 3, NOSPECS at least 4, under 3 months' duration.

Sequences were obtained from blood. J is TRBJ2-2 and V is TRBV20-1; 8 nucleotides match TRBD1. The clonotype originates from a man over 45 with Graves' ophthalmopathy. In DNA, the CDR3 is TGCAGTGCTAGTCGACAGGGGTTCGGGGAGCTGTTTTTT. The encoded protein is CSASRQGFGELFF.